These 5 T cell receptor beta chains were sequenced from one sample in a study of T cell responses to AZD1222 COVID-19 vaccine. Here immunoSEQ multiplex PCR was the method, and the copy in TCRdb shows in-frame clones only, minus some. This table has approximately 150,000 clones, about nine tenths appearing once. Here the sequenced sample was peripheral blood, taken 28 days after the second AZD1222 dose. Every receptor here comes from an adult who received the AZD1222 COVID-19 vaccine.

V and J are TRBV2 and TRBJ2-7, with 11 positions matching TRBD2. This CDR3 contains 15 residues. Germline V CDR1 and CDR2: SNHLY, FYNNEI. The V segment lost 8 bases and the J segment 1 base; nucleotides outside the gene matches: 7. CDR3 residues: CASRSGLAVSYEQYF. In DNA, the CDR3 is TGTGCCAGCCGGTCGGGACTAGCGGTTTCCTACGAGCAGTACTTC.

The chain joins TRBV20-1 to TRBJ1-2; D is unclear. Trimming took off 4 bases at V and 0 bases at J, with 3 bases between the two ends. The CDR3 spans 11 residues. The germline V gene encodes CDR1 DFQATT and CDR2 SNEGSKA (reference sequence). CDR3 in amino acids: CSATSNYGYTF. The CDR3 bases are TGCAGTGCTACCTCTAACTATGGCTACACCTTC.

The gene calls are TRBV15 and TRBJ2-1, with 9 bases fitting TRBD1. V lost 6 bases and J lost 2; bases outside the gene matches: 5. Per germline, CDR1 LNHNV and CDR2 YYDKDF (reference sequence). The CDR3 is 15 amino acids. The CDR3 loop is CATSWGQGTYNEQFF. In DNA, the CDR3 is TGTGCCACCAGTTGGGGACAGGGAACCTACAATGAGCAGTTCTTC.

The chain has TRBV28 and TRBJ1-5; TRBD1 is a possible D gene (5 bases). Germline lookup yields CDR1 MDHEN and CDR2 SYDVKM. The V end lost 6 bases, the J end lost 1 base, and 13 bases lay between the germline ends. The CDR3 loop spans 15 amino acids. The CDR3 here is CASRGYSGSNQPQHF. The CDR3 nucleotides read TGTGCCAGCAGGGGATATTCAGGGAGCAATCAGCCCCAGCATTTT.

The chain is built from TRBV6-9 and TRBJ2-5; D possibly matches TRBD1 or TRBD2 (7 bases each). V was cut by 11 bases and J by 2 bases, with 15 bases left in between. Germline V gene sequence: CDR1 MNHGY, CDR2 SVAAGI. CDR3 length: 13 residues. Here the CDR3 reads CAPRGGEQETQYF. The CDR3 nucleotides read TGTGCCCCCAGGGGGGGGGAACAAGAGACCCAGTACTTC.